This T cell receptor beta chain derives from a study of blood T cell repertoires in COVID-19. The CDR3 totals 12 residues. V lost 6 bases, J lost 6 bases, and 8 bases lay in between. TCRdb's copy holds only in-frame clones and misses some; the assay was immunoSEQ multiplex PCR. The sample carries a few hundred thousand clones, around 84% recorded once. The source material was PBMCs or T cells enriched from blood (not recorded which). The J gene is TRBJ2-2, the V gene TRBV12-3 or TRBV12-4; a possible D gene is TRBD1 (5 bases). The sequence came from a woman between 50 and 59 years old who had been exposed to COVID-19. The CDR3 DNA is TGTGCCAGCAGCGACAGCCCCGGGGAGCTGTTTTTT. The encoded protein is CASSDSPGELFF.